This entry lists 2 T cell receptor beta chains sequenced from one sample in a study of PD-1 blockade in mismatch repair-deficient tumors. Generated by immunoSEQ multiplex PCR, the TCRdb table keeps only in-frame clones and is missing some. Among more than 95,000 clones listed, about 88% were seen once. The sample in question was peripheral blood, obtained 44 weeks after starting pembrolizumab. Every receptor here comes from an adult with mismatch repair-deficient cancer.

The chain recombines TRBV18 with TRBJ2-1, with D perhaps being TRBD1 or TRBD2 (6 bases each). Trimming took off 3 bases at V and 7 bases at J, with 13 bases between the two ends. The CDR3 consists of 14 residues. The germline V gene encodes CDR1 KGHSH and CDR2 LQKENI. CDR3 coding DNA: TGTGCCAGCTCACCGGGGGCTAGCGTTAATGAGCAGTTCTTC. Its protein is CASSPGASVNEQFF.

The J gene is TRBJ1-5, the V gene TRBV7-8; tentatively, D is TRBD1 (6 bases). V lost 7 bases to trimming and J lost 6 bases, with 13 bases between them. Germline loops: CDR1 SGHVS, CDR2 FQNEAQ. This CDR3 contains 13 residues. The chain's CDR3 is CASTTRGTQPQHF. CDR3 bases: TGTGCCAGCACGACCAGGGGTACTCAGCCCCAGCATTTT.